This is a list of T cell receptor beta chains from one sample in a study of blood T cell repertoires in COVID-19. The table came from immunoSEQ multiplex PCR; TCRdb's copy has only in-frame clones and leaves some out. Of 300,000 or so clones in the sample, 86% are singletons; the top ten hold roughly 1.6%. Sequencing was carried out using peripheral blood. The receptors come from a woman aged 45 to 65 with acute or convalescent COVID-19. The CDR3 runs from the conserved cysteine through the conserved F or W. A D gene is named only where the DNA matches it firmly. The size of a clone is reported for some rows only, either as once, few or many, or as a class for expanded clones.

J gene: TRBJ2-6; D gene: NA; V gene: TRBV3-1/TRBV3-2; clone size: NA; CDR3 protein: CASSPILPMGAGANVLTF; CDR3 DNA: TGTGCCAGCAGCCCCATTCTTCCTATGGGCGCTGGGGCCAACGTCCTGACTTTC
J gene: TRBJ2-2; D gene: NA; V gene: TRBV5-1; clone size: NA; CDR3 protein: CASSLESRGTGTGELFF; CDR3 DNA: TGCGCCAGCAGCTTGGAGAGTAGGGGTACAGGCACCGGGGAGCTGTTTTTT
J gene: TRBJ2-5; D gene: NA; V gene: TRBV5-1; clone size: NA; CDR3 protein: CASSESQGQETQYF; CDR3 DNA: TGCGCCAGCAGCGAATCTCAGGGGCAAGAGACCCAGTACTTC
J gene: TRBJ2-1; D gene: TRBD2; V gene: TRBV27; clone size: NA; CDR3 protein: CASSTTGTSAYNEQFF; CDR3 DNA: TGTGCCAGCAGTACGACCGGGACTAGCGCTTACAATGAGCAGTTCTTC
J gene: TRBJ2-7; D gene: TRBD1; V gene: TRBV18; clone size: few; CDR3 protein: CASSPQTGGLEQYF; CDR3 DNA: TGTGCCAGCTCACCTCAAACAGGGGGTCTCGAGCAGTACTTC
J gene: TRBJ2-7; D gene: NA; V gene: TRBV7-7; clone size: NA; CDR3 protein: CAKLAYEQYF; CDR3 DNA: TGTGCCAAGTTAGCCTACGAGCAGTACTTC
J gene: TRBJ2-1; D gene: NA; V gene: TRBV11-2; clone size: NA; CDR3 protein: CASTIRGMGSSYNEQFF; CDR3 DNA: TGTGCCAGCACCATTAGGGGGATGGGGAGCTCCTACAATGAGCAGTTCTTC
J gene: TRBJ2-5; D gene: TRBD1; V gene: TRBV5-1; clone size: NA; CDR3 protein: CASSPGTGLGETQYF; CDR3 DNA: TGCGCCAGCAGCCCCGGGACAGGGCTCGGGGAGACCCAGTACTTC
J gene: TRBJ2-1; D gene: TRBD2; V gene: TRBV3-1/TRBV3-2; clone size: NA; CDR3 protein: CASSPVLSGSLNEQFF; CDR3 DNA: TGTGCCAGCAGCCCCGTCCTTAGCGGGAGTTTAAATGAGCAGTTCTTC
J gene: TRBJ2-4; D gene: TRBD1; V gene: TRBV19; clone size: NA; CDR3 protein: CASSKGQGAPAKNIQYF; CDR3 DNA: TGTGCCAGTAGTAAGGGACAGGGGGCCCCTGCCAAAAACATTCAGTACTTC
J gene: TRBJ2-7; D gene: NA; V gene: TRBV28; clone size: NA; CDR3 protein: CASSLFAGQRGEQYF; CDR3 DNA: TGTGCCAGCAGTTTATTTGCAGGGCAGCGTGGCGAGCAGTACTTC
J gene: TRBJ2-3; D gene: TRBD2; V gene: TRBV5-6; clone size: NA; CDR3 protein: CASSFGTSGRYTDTQYF; CDR3 DNA: TGTGCCAGCAGCTTCGGGACTAGCGGGAGGTACACAGATACGCAGTATTTT
J gene: TRBJ1-5; D gene: TRBD1; V gene: TRBV28; clone size: NA; CDR3 protein: CASSLPGGDFPQHF; CDR3 DNA: TGTGCCAGCAGTTTACCAGGGGGCGATTTCCCCCAGCATTTT
J gene: TRBJ1-5; D gene: NA; V gene: TRBV27; clone size: NA; CDR3 protein: CASSLGPGYSNQPQHF; CDR3 DNA: TGTGCCAGCAGTTTGGGCCCAGGTTACAGCAATCAGCCCCAGCATTTT
J gene: TRBJ2-5; D gene: NA; V gene: TRBV7-7; clone size: NA; CDR3 protein: CASSPQLEETQYF; CDR3 DNA: TGTGCCAGCAGCCCTCAGTTGGAAGAGACCCAGTACTTC
J gene: TRBJ1-2; D gene: TRBD1; V gene: TRBV11-2; clone size: NA; CDR3 protein: CASSQDRDGYGYTF; CDR3 DNA: TGTGCCAGCAGCCAGGACAGGGATGGCTATGGCTACACCTTC
J gene: TRBJ1-3; D gene: NA; V gene: TRBV19; clone size: once; CDR3 protein: CASSRVMSRGSGNTIYF; CDR3 DNA: TGTGCCAGTAGCCGAGTTATGAGCCGGGGTTCGGGAAACACCATATATTTT
J gene: TRBJ2-1; D gene: TRBD1; V gene: TRBV7-8; clone size: NA; CDR3 protein: CASSLRDRGLPEQFF; CDR3 DNA: TGTGCCAGCAGCTTACGGGACAGAGGACTGCCGGAGCAGTTCTTC
J gene: TRBJ2-1; D gene: NA; V gene: TRBV25-1; clone size: NA; CDR3 protein: CATPQGRNNEQFF; CDR3 DNA: TGTGCCACCCCCCAAGGGAGAAACAATGAGCAGTTCTTC
J gene: TRBJ2-7; D gene: NA; V gene: TRBV28; clone size: NA; CDR3 protein: CASSTPGGGPSYEQYF; CDR3 DNA: TGTGCCAGCAGCACGCCTGGGGGAGGACCTTCCTACGAGCAGTACTTC
J gene: TRBJ2-1; D gene: TRBD2; V gene: TRBV27; clone size: few; CDR3 protein: CASSASGRIYNEQFF; CDR3 DNA: TGTGCCAGCAGTGCTAGCGGGAGGATCTACAATGAGCAGTTCTTC
J gene: TRBJ1-3; D gene: TRBD1; V gene: TRBV19; clone size: NA; CDR3 protein: CASSGNRHRGRGGNTIYF; CDR3 DNA: TGTGCCAGTAGTGGCAACAGGCACAGGGGGCGAGGTGGAAACACCATATATTTT
J gene: TRBJ2-7; D gene: TRBD1; V gene: TRBV27; clone size: few; CDR3 protein: CASSSGQVPSHQYF; CDR3 DNA: TGTGCCAGCAGTTCCGGACAGGTCCCCTCTCACCAGTACTTC
J gene: TRBJ1-2; D gene: NA; V gene: TRBV30; clone size: NA; CDR3 protein: CAFQENYGYTF; CDR3 DNA: TGTGCCTTCCAGGAAAACTATGGCTACACCTTC
J gene: TRBJ2-7; D gene: TRBD1; V gene: TRBV5-1; clone size: NA; CDR3 protein: CASSYYRGVYEQYF; CDR3 DNA: TGCGCCAGCAGCTATTACAGGGGTGTCTACGAGCAGTACTTC
J gene: TRBJ2-7; D gene: NA; V gene: TRBV24-1; clone size: NA; CDR3 protein: CATSDLQVSGYEQYF; CDR3 DNA: TGTGCCACCAGTGACTTACAGGTAAGTGGCTACGAGCAGTACTTC
J gene: TRBJ2-5; D gene: TRBD2; V gene: TRBV7-9; clone size: NA; CDR3 protein: CAGMAGGREETQYF; CDR3 DNA: TGTGCCGGCATGGCGGGAGGGCGCGAGGAGACCCAGTACTTC
J gene: TRBJ1-2; D gene: NA; V gene: TRBV4-1; clone size: once; CDR3 protein: CASSQQSNYGYTF; CDR3 DNA: TGCGCCAGCAGCCAACAGTCTAACTATGGCTACACCTTC
J gene: TRBJ2-7; D gene: NA; V gene: TRBV7-8; clone size: once; CDR3 protein: CASSRGDRDFGEQYF; CDR3 DNA: TGTGCCAGCAGCCGAGGTGACAGGGACTTCGGGGAGCAGTACTTC
J gene: TRBJ1-5; D gene: NA; V gene: TRBV19; clone size: NA; CDR3 protein: CASRWPGGSNQPQHF; CDR3 DNA: TGTGCCAGTAGGTGGCCAGGTGGAAGCAATCAGCCCCAGCATTTT
J gene: TRBJ1-2; D gene: NA; V gene: TRBV6-6; clone size: NA; CDR3 protein: CASSYDEQSNYGYTF; CDR3 DNA: TGTGCCAGCAGTTACGACGAACAGTCTAACTATGGCTACACCTTC
J gene: TRBJ2-1; D gene: TRBD1; V gene: TRBV28; clone size: NA; CDR3 protein: CASRAPGDRWHNEQFF; CDR3 DNA: TGTGCCAGCAGAGCACCCGGGGACAGGTGGCACAATGAGCAGTTCTTC
J gene: TRBJ1-2; D gene: NA; V gene: TRBV5-5; clone size: NA; CDR3 protein: CASSLTRFYGYTF; CDR3 DNA: TGTGCCAGCAGCTTGACAAGATTCTATGGCTACACCTTC
J gene: TRBJ2-1; D gene: NA; V gene: TRBV20-1; clone size: NA; CDR3 protein: CSASYPSSYNEQFF; CDR3 DNA: TGCAGTGCTAGTTACCCCAGCTCCTACAATGAGCAGTTCTTC
J gene: TRBJ1-2; D gene: NA; V gene: TRBV4-3; clone size: NA; CDR3 protein: CASSQRAGTRYGYTF; CDR3 DNA: TGCGCCAGCAGCCAACGCGCCGGGACACGCTATGGCTACACCTTC
J gene: TRBJ1-1; D gene: NA; V gene: TRBV27; clone size: NA; CDR3 protein: CASSWTANTEAFF; CDR3 DNA: TGTGCCAGCAGTTGGACAGCCAACACTGAAGCTTTCTTT
J gene: TRBJ1-5; D gene: NA; V gene: TRBV19; clone size: NA; CDR3 protein: CASSIAGTKGNQPQHF; CDR3 DNA: TGTGCCAGTAGTATCGCCGGGACTAAAGGCAATCAGCCCCAGCATTTT
J gene: TRBJ2-2; D gene: NA; V gene: TRBV18; clone size: NA; CDR3 protein: CASSPLGGEVTGELFF; CDR3 DNA: TGTGCCAGCTCACCACTCGGCGGGGAGGTCACCGGGGAGCTGTTTTTT
J gene: TRBJ1-2; D gene: NA; V gene: TRBV19; clone size: NA; CDR3 protein: CASSIKSRYGYTF; CDR3 DNA: TGTGCCAGTAGTATAAAATCTCGCTATGGCTACACCTTC
J gene: TRBJ1-2; D gene: TRBD1; V gene: TRBV5-5; clone size: once; CDR3 protein: CASSWGTAPFYGYTF; CDR3 DNA: TGTGCCAGCAGCTGGGGGACAGCTCCTTTCTATGGCTACACCTTC
J gene: TRBJ1-1; D gene: TRBD1; V gene: TRBV11-2; clone size: NA; CDR3 protein: CASSFSTGDTEAFF; CDR3 DNA: TGTGCCAGCAGCTTCTCTACAGGGGACACTGAAGCTTTCTTT
J gene: TRBJ1-5; D gene: TRBD1; V gene: TRBV18; clone size: NA; CDR3 protein: CASSRERRQGSNQPQHF; CDR3 DNA: TGTGCCAGCTCCCGCGAACGGAGACAGGGCAGCAATCAGCCCCAGCATTTT
J gene: TRBJ2-7; D gene: TRBD2; V gene: TRBV9; clone size: NA; CDR3 protein: CASSARPGLASYEQYF; CDR3 DNA: TGTGCCAGCAGCGCCAGACCGGGACTAGCGTCCTACGAGCAGTACTTC
J gene: TRBJ2-1; D gene: NA; V gene: TRBV24-1; clone size: NA; CDR3 protein: CATSDLGGNEQFF; CDR3 DNA: TGTGCCACCAGTGATTTAGGGGGCAATGAGCAGTTCTTC
J gene: TRBJ2-5; D gene: NA; V gene: TRBV7-9; clone size: NA; CDR3 protein: CASSYPGTGGVETQYF; CDR3 DNA: TGTGCCAGCAGCTATCCGGGGACTGGAGGGGTCGAGACCCAGTACTTC
J gene: TRBJ1-2; D gene: TRBD1; V gene: TRBV14; clone size: NA; CDR3 protein: CASSPDRGLPNYGYTF; CDR3 DNA: TGTGCCAGCAGTCCGGACAGGGGGTTACCTAACTATGGCTACACCTTC
J gene: TRBJ1-6; D gene: TRBD1; V gene: TRBV3-1/TRBV3-2; clone size: few; CDR3 protein: CASSQRDRYNSPLHF; CDR3 DNA: TGTGCCAGCAGCCAAAGGGACAGATATAATTCACCCCTCCACTTT
J gene: TRBJ2-7; D gene: NA; V gene: TRBV4-2; clone size: NA; CDR3 protein: CASSQGPGQGYEQYF; CDR3 DNA: TGTGCCAGCAGCCAAGGCCCGGGACAAGGCTACGAGCAGTACTTC
J gene: TRBJ2-7; D gene: TRBD2; V gene: TRBV29-1; clone size: NA; CDR3 protein: CSVAGLAVEQYF; CDR3 DNA: TGCAGCGTTGCGGGTCTAGCGGTAGAGCAGTACTTC
J gene: TRBJ2-3; D gene: NA; V gene: TRBV4-1; clone size: NA; CDR3 protein: CASSRLGALAGRTDTQYF; CDR3 DNA: TGCGCCAGCAGCCGATTGGGGGCCTTGGCAGGGCGCACAGATACGCAGTATTTT
J gene: TRBJ1-6; D gene: NA; V gene: TRBV28; clone size: once; CDR3 protein: CASSPQWEYNSPLHF; CDR3 DNA: TGTGCCAGCAGCCCCCAGTGGGAGTATAATTCACCCCTCCACTTT
J gene: TRBJ2-1; D gene: TRBD2; V gene: TRBV19; clone size: once; CDR3 protein: CASSRAGGDGYNEQFF; CDR3 DNA: TGTGCCAGTAGTAGGGCGGGAGGTGACGGCTACAATGAGCAGTTCTTC